What follows describes a single T cell receptor beta chain. Its matching antigen is unknown. The sample belongs to a study of shared clonotypes between healthy human individuals. The study, taken as a whole, reports: Donors were few, which limited the genetic and exposure-history diversity represented. Sharing across four donors was highest in naive CD4 (roughly 5%) and lowest in memory CD8 (roughly 0.4%). Incompleteness in sorted-subset sequencing, despite large depth, was shown by rarefaction.

Looked up from germline, CDR1 is LGHNA and CDR2 is YNFKEQ. The CDR3 extends over 15 amino acids. The junction had 7 bases not matched to a gene; V was cut back by 4 bases and J by 10 bases. At a deep level, the assay was run. Measured with immunoSEQ multiplex PCR; TCRdb has only the in-frame clones, and not every one. The table lists about 2,500,000 clones, approximately 94% of them singletons. The sample taken for sequencing was naive CD4+ T cells sorted from blood. Subset reported: CD45RA+ positively selected. The chain links TRBV4-2 to TRBJ2-2; 12 bases are a match to TRBD2. The receptor was isolated from a man between 18 and 35 years old in good health. The CDR3 nucleotides read TGTGCCAGCAGCCTCAGACTAGCGGGGGCTCCGGAGCTGTTTTTT. Translating gives CASSLRLAGAPELFF.